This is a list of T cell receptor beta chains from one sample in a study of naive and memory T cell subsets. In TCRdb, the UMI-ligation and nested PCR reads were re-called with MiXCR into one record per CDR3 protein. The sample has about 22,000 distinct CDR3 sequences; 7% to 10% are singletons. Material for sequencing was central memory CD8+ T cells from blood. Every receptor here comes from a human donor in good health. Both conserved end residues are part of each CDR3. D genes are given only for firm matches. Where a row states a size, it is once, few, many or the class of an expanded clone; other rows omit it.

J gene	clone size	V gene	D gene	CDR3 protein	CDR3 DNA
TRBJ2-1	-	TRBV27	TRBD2	CASSWTSGRSSYNEQFF	TGTGCCAGCAGTTGGACTAGCGGGAGGAGCTCCTACAATGAGCAGTTCTTC
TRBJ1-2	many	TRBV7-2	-	CASSLIPETVANYGYTF	TGTGCCAGCAGCTTAATCCCGGAGACAGTAGCTAACTATGGCTACACCTTC
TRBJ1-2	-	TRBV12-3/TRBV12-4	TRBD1	CASSSVTGGYTF	TGTGCCTCGTCTTCGGTGACAGGGGGCTACACCTTC
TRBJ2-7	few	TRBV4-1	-	CASSQERGYEQYF	TGCGCCAGCAGCCAAGAACGGGGCTACGAGCAGTACTTC
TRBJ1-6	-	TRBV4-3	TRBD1	CASSQGTGTENSPLHF	TGCGCCAGCAGCCAAGGAACCGGGACAGAGAATTCACCCCTCCACTTT
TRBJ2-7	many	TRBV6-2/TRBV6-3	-	CASSSEEQHEQYF	TGTGCCAGCAGTTCGGAGGAACAACACGAGCAGTACTTC
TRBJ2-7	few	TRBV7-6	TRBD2	CASSSGGTSGYEQYF	TGTGCCAGCAGTTCGGGGGGGACTAGCGGATACGAGCAGTACTTC
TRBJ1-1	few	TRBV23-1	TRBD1	CASSQSSGRGACTEAFF	TGCGCCAGCAGTCAATCTAGCGGCAGGGGGGCTTGCACTGAAGCTTTCTTT
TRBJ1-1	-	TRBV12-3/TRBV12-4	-	CASRPGGGTEAFF	TGTGCCAGCAGACCCGGGGGAGGGACTGAAGCTTTCTTT
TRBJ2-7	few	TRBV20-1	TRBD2	CSARGEREWVEQYF	TGCAGTGCTAGAGGGGAGCGGGAGTGGGTCGAGCAGTACTTC
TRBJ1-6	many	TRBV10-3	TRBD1	CAISESTSGTGGMLNSPLHF	TGTGCCATCAGTGAGTCGACCTCCGGGACAGGGGGTATGCTTAATTCACCCCTCCACTTT
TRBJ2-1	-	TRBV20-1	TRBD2	CSARDSGSFNEQFF	TGCAGTGCTAGAGATAGCGGGAGTTTCAATGAGCAGTTCTTC
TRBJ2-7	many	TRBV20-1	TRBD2	CSAYGLAGERYEQYF	TGCAGTGCTTACGGACTAGCGGGAGAGCGGTACGAGCAGTACTTC
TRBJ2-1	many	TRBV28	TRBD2	CASSLFAGGPYTEQFF	TGTGCCAGCAGTTTATTCGCGGGAGGGCCTTACACTGAGCAGTTCTTC
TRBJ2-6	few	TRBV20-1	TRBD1	CSYRGPVSGANVLTF	TGCAGTTACAGGGGGCCTGTGTCTGGGGCCAACGTCCTGACTTTC
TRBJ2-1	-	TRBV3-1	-	CASSPWGSGHNEQFF	TGTGCCAGCAGCCCCTGGGGTAGCGGCCACAATGAGCAGTTCTTC
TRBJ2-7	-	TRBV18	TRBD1	CASSPTSVGGIFDEQYF	TGTGCCAGCTCACCAACATCTGTAGGGGGCATATTCGACGAGCAGTACTTC
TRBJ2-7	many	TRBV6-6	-	CASSYLQGQSYEQYF	TGTGCCAGCAGTTACCTGCAAGGACAGTCCTACGAGCAGTACTTC
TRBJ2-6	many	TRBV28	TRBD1	CASSLLAGGDGANVLTF	TGTGCCAGCAGTTTATTGGCAGGGGGAGATGGGGCCAACGTCCTGACTTTC
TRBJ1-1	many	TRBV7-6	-	CASSYSEVREEAFF	TGTGCCAGCAGCTACTCTGAGGTCCGAGAAGAAGCTTTCTTT
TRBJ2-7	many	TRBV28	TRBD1	CASSLDDRAREQYF	TGTGCCAGCAGCCTCGACGACAGGGCACGCGAGCAGTACTTC
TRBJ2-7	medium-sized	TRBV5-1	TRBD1	CASSANRGLVHEQYF	TGCGCCAGCAGCGCCAACAGGGGGCTGGTCCACGAGCAGTACTTC
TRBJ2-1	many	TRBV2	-	CASSEQSLNEQFF	TGTGCCAGCAGTGAACAGTCCCTCAATGAGCAGTTCTTC
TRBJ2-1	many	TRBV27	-	CASSFETGLGGSEQFF	TGTGCCAGCAGTTTTGAGACAGGCCTCGGGGGGTCTGAGCAGTTCTTC
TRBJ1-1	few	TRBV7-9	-	CASSQPGTEAFF	TGTGCCAGCAGCCAGCCCGGCACTGAAGCTTTCTTT
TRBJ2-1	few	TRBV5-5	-	CASSWGGAPISYNEQFF	TGTGCCAGCAGCTGGGGGGGGGCCCCCATCTCATACAATGAGCAGTTCTTC
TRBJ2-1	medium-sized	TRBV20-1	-	CSARGAADNEQFF	TGCAGTGCTAGAGGTGCAGCGGACAATGAGCAGTTCTTC
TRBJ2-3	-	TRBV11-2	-	CASSSSGFGGDGTDTQYF	TGTGCCAGCAGCTCCTCCGGTTTCGGGGGAGATGGCACAGATACGCAGTATTTT
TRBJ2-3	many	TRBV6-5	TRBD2	CASSYSPSGRDTQYF	TGTGCCAGCAGTTACTCTCCTAGCGGGAGGGATACGCAGTATTTT
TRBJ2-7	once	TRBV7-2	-	CASSLELSSGQYF	TGTGCCAGCAGCTTAGAACTCTCCTCGGGGCAGTACTTC
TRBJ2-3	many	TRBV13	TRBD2	CASSGAYPGLAGGLTDTQYF	TGTGCCAGCAGCGGAGCCTACCCGGGACTAGCGGGAGGGCTCACAGATACGCAGTATTTT
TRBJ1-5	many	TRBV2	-	CASSELSMGGNQPQHF	TGTGCCAGCAGTGAATTGAGCATGGGGGGCAATCAGCCCCAGCATTTT
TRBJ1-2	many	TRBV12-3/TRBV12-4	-	CATRETYGYTF	TGTGCCACTAGAGAGACCTATGGCTACACCTTC
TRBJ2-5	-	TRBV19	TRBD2	CASSMGTSGITLQETQYF	TGTGCCAGTAGTATGGGGACTAGCGGGATAACTCTCCAAGAGACCCAGTACTTC